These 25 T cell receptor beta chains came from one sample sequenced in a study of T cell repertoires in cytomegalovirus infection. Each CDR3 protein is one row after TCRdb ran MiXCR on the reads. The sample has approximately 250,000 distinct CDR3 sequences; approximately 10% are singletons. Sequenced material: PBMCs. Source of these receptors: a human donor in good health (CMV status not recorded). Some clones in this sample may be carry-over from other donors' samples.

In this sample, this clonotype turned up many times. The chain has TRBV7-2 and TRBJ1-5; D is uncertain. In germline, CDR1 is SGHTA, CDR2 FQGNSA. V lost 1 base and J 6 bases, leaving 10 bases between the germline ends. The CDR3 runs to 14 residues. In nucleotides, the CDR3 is TGTGCCAGCAGCTTAGATGGAGGGCCTCAGCCCCAGCATTTT. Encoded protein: CASSLDGGPQPQHF.

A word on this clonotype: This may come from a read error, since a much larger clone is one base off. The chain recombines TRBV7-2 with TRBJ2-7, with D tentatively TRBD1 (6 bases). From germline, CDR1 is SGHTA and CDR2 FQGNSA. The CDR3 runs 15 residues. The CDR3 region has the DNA TGTGCCTGCAGCCCAAGGGACAAGACCTCCTACGAGCAGTACTTC. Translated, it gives CACSPRDKTSYEQYF.

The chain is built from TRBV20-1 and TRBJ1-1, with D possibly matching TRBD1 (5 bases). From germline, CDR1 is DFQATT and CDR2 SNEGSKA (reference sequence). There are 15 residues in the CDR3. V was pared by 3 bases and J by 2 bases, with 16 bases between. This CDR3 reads CSASPGQLLNTEAFF. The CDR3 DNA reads TGCAGTGCTAGCCCAGGGCAGTTGCTTAACACTGAAGCTTTCTTT.

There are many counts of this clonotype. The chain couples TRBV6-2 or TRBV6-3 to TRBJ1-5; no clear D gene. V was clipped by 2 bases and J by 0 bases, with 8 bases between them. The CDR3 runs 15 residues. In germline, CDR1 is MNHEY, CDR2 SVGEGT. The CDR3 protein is CASSYRQNSNQPQHF. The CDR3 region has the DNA TGTGCCAGCAGTTACCGACAAAATAGCAATCAGCCCCAGCATTTT.

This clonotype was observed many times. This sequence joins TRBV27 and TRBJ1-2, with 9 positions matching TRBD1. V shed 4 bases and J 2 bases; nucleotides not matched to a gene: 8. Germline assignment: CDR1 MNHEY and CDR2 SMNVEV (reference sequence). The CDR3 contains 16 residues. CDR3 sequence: CASSSRAGTGNYGYTF. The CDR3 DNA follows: TGTGCCAGCAGTTCTCGAGCCGGGACAGGGAACTATGGCTACACCTTC.

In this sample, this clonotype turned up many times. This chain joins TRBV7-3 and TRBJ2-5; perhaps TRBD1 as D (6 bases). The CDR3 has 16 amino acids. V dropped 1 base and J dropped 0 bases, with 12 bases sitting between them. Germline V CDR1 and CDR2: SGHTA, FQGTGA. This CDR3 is CASSLNGQTNQETQYF. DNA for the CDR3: TGTGCCAGCAGCTTAAACGGACAGACAAACCAAGAGACCCAGTACTTC.

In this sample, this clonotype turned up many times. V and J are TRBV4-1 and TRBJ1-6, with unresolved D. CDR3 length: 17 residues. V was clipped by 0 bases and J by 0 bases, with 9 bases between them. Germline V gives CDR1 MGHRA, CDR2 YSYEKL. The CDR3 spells CASSQDLESSYNSPLHF. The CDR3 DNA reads TGCGCCAGCAGCCAAGACTTGGAGAGCTCCTATAATTCACCCCTCCACTTT.

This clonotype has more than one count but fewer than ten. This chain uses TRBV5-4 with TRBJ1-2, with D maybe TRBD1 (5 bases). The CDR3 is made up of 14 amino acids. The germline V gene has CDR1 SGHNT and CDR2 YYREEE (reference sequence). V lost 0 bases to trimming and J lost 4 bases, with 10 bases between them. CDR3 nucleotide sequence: TGTGCCAGCAGCTTGGAAGGGGTGTCCTATGGCTACACCTTC. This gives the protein CASSLEGVSYGYTF.

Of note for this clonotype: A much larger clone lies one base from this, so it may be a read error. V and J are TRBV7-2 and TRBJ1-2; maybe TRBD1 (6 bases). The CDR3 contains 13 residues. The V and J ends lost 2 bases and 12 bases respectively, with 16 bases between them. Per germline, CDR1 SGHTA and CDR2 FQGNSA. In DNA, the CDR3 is TGTGCCAGCAGCTTAACTGTAAGGGACACGGACACCTTC. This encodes CASSLTVRDTDTF.

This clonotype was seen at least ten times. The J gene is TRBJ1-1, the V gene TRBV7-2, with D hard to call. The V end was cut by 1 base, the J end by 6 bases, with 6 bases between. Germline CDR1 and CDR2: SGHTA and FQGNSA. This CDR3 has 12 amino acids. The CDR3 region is CASSLGGPEAFF. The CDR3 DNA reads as TGTGCCAGCAGCTTAGGAGGGCCTGAAGCTTTCTTT.

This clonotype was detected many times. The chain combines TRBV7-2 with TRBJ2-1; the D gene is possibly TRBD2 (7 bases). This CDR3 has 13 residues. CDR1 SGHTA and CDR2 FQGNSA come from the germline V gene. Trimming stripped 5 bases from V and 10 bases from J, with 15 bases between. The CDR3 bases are TGTGCCAGCAGCCCGTGGGGGGGGCAAGAGCAGTTCTTC. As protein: CASSPWGGQEQFF.

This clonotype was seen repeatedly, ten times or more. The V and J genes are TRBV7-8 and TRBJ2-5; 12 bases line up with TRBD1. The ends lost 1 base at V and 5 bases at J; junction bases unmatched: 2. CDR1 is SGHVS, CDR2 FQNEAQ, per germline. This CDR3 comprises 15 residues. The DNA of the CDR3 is TGTGCCAGCAGCTTAGGGGACAGGGGGCGGGAGACCCAGTACTTC. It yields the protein CASSLGDRGRETQYF.

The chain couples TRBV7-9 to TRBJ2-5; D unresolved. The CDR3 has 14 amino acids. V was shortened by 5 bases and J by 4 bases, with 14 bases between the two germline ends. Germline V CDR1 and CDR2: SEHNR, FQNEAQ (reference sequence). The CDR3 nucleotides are TGTGCCAGCAGCCCCCGGCAGGCGGCAGAGACCCAGTACTTC. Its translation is CASSPRQAAETQYF.

The CDR3 DNA follows: TGTGCCAGCAGACCAACAGGGAGAGGGGCCAACGTCCTGACTTTC. Translating it yields CASRPTGRGANVLTF. The chain is built from TRBV6-2 or TRBV6-3 and TRBJ2-6; D is perhaps TRBD1 (6 bases). Germline-derived CDR1 and CDR2 are MNHEY and SVGEGT. Trimming pared 6 bases from V and 4 bases from J, leaving 13 bases between. CDR3 size: 15 residues.

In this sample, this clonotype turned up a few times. The CDR3 region has the DNA TGTGCCACAGGGGGCGCTCGGGGCTACACCTTC. Encoded protein: CATGGARGYTF. The gene calls are TRBV28 and TRBJ1-2; TRBD1 agrees at 8 bases. Germline loops: CDR1 MDHEN, CDR2 SYDVKM. J was trimmed by 8 bases and V by 10 bases; bases with no gene match: 6. The CDR3 loop spans 11 amino acids.

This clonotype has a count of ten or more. This CDR3 reads CASSLVPYGSSSGNTIYF. The CDR3 DNA reads TGTGCCAGCAGCTTAGTACCATACGGTTCGTCCTCTGGAAACACCATATATTTT. This rearrangement joins TRBV7-6 to TRBJ1-3; D remains ambiguous. The germline CDR1 and CDR2 sequences are SGHVS and FNYEAQ. Trimming took off 1 base at V and 0 bases at J, with 16 bases between the two ends. The CDR3 sequence is 18 residues long.

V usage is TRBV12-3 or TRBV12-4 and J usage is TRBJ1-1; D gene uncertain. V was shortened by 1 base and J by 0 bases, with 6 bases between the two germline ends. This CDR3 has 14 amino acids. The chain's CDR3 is CASSLGTMNTEAFF. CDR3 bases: TGTGCCAGCAGTTTAGGGACTATGAACACTGAAGCTTTCTTT.

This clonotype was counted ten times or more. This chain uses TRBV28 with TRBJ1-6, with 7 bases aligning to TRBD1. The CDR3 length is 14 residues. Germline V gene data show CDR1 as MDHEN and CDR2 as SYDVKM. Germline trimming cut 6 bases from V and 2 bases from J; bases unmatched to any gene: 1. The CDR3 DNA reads TGTGCCAGCAGGACAGGGCCCTATAATTCACCCCTCCACTTT. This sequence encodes CASRTGPYNSPLHF.

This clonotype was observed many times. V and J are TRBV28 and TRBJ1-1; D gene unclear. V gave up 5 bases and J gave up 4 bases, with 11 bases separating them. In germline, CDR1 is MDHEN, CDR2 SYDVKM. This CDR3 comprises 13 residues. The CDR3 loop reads CASSTLVSTEAFF. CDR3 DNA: TGTGCCAGCAGTACCCTCGTTAGCACTGAAGCTTTCTTT.

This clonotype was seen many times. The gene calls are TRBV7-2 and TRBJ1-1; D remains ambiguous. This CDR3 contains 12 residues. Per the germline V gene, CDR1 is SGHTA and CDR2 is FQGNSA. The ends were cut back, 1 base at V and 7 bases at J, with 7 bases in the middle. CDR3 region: CASSLEHGEAFF. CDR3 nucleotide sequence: TGTGCCAGCAGCTTAGAGCACGGTGAAGCTTTCTTT.

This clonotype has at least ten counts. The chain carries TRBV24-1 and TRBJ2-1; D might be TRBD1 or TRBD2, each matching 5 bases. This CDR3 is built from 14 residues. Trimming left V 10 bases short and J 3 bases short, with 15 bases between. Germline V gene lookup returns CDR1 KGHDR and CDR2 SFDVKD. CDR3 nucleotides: TGTGCCACGGCCAGAGGGGTTCTCTACAATGAGCAGTTCTTC. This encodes CATARGVLYNEQFF.

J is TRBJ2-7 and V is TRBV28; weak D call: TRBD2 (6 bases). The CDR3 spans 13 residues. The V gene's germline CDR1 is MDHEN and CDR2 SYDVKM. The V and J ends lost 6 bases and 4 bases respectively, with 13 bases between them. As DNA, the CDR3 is TGTGCCAGCAGGCGGGGAGGTGGGTACGAGCAGTACTTC. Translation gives CASRRGGGYEQYF.

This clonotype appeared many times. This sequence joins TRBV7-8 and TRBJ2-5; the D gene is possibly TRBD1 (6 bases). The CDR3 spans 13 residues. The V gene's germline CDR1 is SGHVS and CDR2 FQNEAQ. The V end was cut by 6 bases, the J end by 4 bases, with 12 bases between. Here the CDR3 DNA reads TGTGCCAGCAGGCAGGGGAAATTAGAGACCCAGTACTTC. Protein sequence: CASRQGKLETQYF.

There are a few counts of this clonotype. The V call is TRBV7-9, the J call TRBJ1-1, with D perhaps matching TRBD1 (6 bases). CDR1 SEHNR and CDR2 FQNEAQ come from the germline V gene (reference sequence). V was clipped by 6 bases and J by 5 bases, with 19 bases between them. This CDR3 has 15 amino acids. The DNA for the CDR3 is TGTGCCAGCAGTAGAGAACAGGGCTGGGGGACTGAAGCTTTCTTT. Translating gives CASSREQGWGTEAFF.

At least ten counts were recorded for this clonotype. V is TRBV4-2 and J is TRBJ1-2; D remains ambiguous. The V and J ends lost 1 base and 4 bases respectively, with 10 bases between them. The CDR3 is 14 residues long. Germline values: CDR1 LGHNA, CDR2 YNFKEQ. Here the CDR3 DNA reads TGTGCCAGCAGCCAAGGACCAGAATCCTATGGCTACACCTTC. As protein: CASSQGPESYGYTF.